This paragraph covers one T cell receptor (beta chain) sequence. V was trimmed by 6 bases and J by 4 bases, leaving 10 bases between them. CDR1 and CDR2 (germline): LGHNA, YNFKEQ. The CDR3 length is 14 residues. Method: immunoSEQ multiplex PCR; TCRdb's copy keeps in-frame clones and lacks some. This sample has about 140,000 clones, with more than 85% found just once. These data come from a study of cytotoxic CD8 clonotypes in ibrutinib-treated CLL. Study in general: Included were 11 relapsed/refractory and over 14 treatment-naive patients, of whom 17 were IGHV unmutated.

Sequencing was performed on PBMCs, taken after 12 months of ibrutinib treatment. The sequence was collected from a human donor with chronic lymphocytic leukemia. V and J are TRBV4-2 and TRBJ2-6; D not certain. CDR3 region: CASSPRWGANVLTF. The CDR3 DNA follows: TGTGCCAGCAGTCCCCGTTGGGGGGCCAACGTCCTGACTTTC.